This T cell receptor beta chain was retrieved from a study of shared clonotypes between healthy human individuals (dated by TCRdb to about 2020). About the study as a whole: A couple of women and a few men aged 18 to 49 years were included in the cohort. To increase sequencing depth and limit assay-specific biases, TCR repertoire library preparation and sequencing were carried out by different laboratories using diverse techniques. Per donor, leukapheresis produced somewhere between about 0.8 and 9 billion PBMCs. Per donor, three plates each were used for CD4 naive and CD4 memory, two for CD8 naive, and one for CD8 memory. Blood TCR repertoires of five healthy adults were deeply sequenced to estimate repertoire size and the extent of clonotype sharing between individuals.

Donors were healthy HIV-negative adults with no recently reported acute infections or vaccinations. Every donor was a Caucasian adult residing in Nashville, Tennessee, USA. CD4+ T cells were enriched through magnetic negative selection, after which naive cells were positively selected on CD45RA and the remaining negative fraction served as the memory subset. After blood collection by leukapheresis, PBMCs were isolated using Ficoll-Histopaque density gradient centrifugation and then cryopreserved in the vapor phase of liquid nitrogen. Purity and quantity of every magnetically sorted T cell population were checked by analytical flow cytometry. From each sorted fraction, genomic DNA was isolated and quantified by UV absorbance on a Nanodrop 2000c. A remark on this clone: The specificity of this receptor is unknown. There are no base qualities to consult, and no much larger clone falls within one base.

Using the deep immunoSEQ assay, multiplex PCR amplified TCR CDR3 regions from genomic DNA. For each cell subset, the extracted genomic DNA was distributed evenly across all wells of several immunoSEQ 96-well plates, and each plate served as one replicate. For sorted subsets, each replicate PCR was loaded with roughly 190 ng genomic DNA, equivalent to 25,000 to 35,000 T cell genomes. The purified libraries were quantified using a Qubit 3.0 fluorometer, sized with a Bioanalyzer 2100, and then quantified again using the KAPA Library Quantification kit. Every immunoSEQ 96-well plate was sequenced on a separate single-read 150-cycle Illumina NextSeq 550 flow cell. In the source study's methods: Because the immunoSEQ output included only junctional sequences and no quality scores, the filtering could not be the same as the filtering used for full-length reads. To assign V/J genes and CDR3, sequences were annotated against IMGT germline references using PyIR, a Python wrapper for IgBLAST v1.9. Reads were filtered out if the reads had weak V/J assignments (E-value above 1e-6), no CDR3, stop codons, out-of-frame junctions, or ambiguous translated residues. V3J clonotypes were defined by identical inferred V gene, J gene, and CDR3 amino acid sequence. The percentage overlap between two repertoires was calculated by dividing the number of shared unique clonotypes by the size of the smaller repertoire. Richness of each repertoire was evaluated using RTK rarefaction, the Chao1 estimator, and Recon v2.1 estimates of unobserved clonotypes. Generation probabilities for all TCRbeta clonotypes obtained by the gDNA method from a handful of donors were computed using OLGA. TCRdb holds this immuneACCESS table with in-frame rearrangements only. Some clones are missing; in checked studies, unresolved V genes explain under half, and the rest has no known cause. Clonal size and the V and J genes are those of that table, whereas D and trimming came from the DNA. The sample data list some 2,000,000 clones, and under 97% of these were observed just once. The ten largest clones take up approximately 0.13% of the sample.

For CDR1 and CDR2, the germline V gene lists ENHRY and SYGVKD. Germline trimming: 5 bases from V, 2 bases from J; junction bases outside gene matches: 2. The CDR3 sequence holds 13 residues, the cysteine and phenylalanine included. The sequence is cut down to CDR3 DNA, 39 bases in frame from base 1. Points the paper makes about the study in general: Because the study included only a small number of donors, the genetic and exposure-history diversity represented was limited. Estimated clonotype richness was generally larger for naive than for memory subsets. Sharing across four donors was observed for around 5% of naive CD4, under 4% of naive CD8, about 2.3% of memory CD4, and around 0.4% of memory CD8 clonotypes. Pairwise subsampling led to the expectation that sequencing depth would affect the degree of clonotype sharing among donors. Sampling was restricted to blood, and TCR repertoires in tissue are likely to differ from TCR repertoires in blood. Higher generation probabilities were observed for clonotypes shared by all four sorted-subset donors than for non-shared clonotypes. Incomplete sequencing was indicated by rarefaction of sorted-subset datasets, despite the large sequencing depth.

The sequencing input was naive CD4+ T cells sorted from blood. The cell subset or site label, as the study defines it: CD45RA+ positively selected. The chain links TRBV10-3 with TRBJ1-2, with TRBD1 matching 7 junction bases. The origin of this receptor is a man aged 18 to 30 in good health. CDR3 region: CAISWGQNYGYTF. The sequenced DNA is TGTGCCATCAGTTGGGGACAGAACTATGGCTACACCTTC.